This T cell receptor (beta chain) stems from a study of CD8 T cells in Susac syndrome. The CDR3 loop spans 15 amino acids. In germline, CDR1 is MDHEN, CDR2 SYDVKM. The V end was cut by 3 bases, the J end by 2 bases, with 11 bases between. cDNA came from around 0.5 to 1 ug RNA primed by random hexamers. TCRdb re-derived calls from the immunoSEQ multiplex PCR reads in MiXCR, one entry per CDR3 protein. This table holds roughly 130,000 distinct CDR3 sequences, more than 90% found once. The TCR sequence derives from a human donor in good health. Sequencing was done on a sample of CD4+ T cells from PBMCs. This chain links TRBV28 with TRBJ1-3; D gene ambiguous. Written as DNA, the CDR3 is TGTGCCAGCAGTTTCCGGGCGGGGACTGGAAACACCATATATTTT. Translation gives CASSFRAGTGNTIYF.